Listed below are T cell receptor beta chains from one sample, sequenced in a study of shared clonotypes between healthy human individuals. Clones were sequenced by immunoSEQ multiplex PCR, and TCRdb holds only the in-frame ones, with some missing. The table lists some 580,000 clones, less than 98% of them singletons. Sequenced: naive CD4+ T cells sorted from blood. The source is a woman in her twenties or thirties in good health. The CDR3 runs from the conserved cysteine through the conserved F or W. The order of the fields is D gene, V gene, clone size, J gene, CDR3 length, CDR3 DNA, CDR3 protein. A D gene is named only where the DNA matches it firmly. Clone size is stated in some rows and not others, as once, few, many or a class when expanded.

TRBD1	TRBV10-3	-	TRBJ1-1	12	TGTGCCTCCAGGGGGATGAACACTGAAGCTTTCTTT	CASRGMNTEAFF
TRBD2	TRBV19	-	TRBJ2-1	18	TGTGCCAGTAGTACCGTCGGACTAGCGGGCGGTTCCTACAATGAGCAGTTCTTC	CASSTVGLAGGSYNEQFF
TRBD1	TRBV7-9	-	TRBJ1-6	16	TGTGCCAGCTCAACAGCCGGAGGACAGGTTTCATCACCCCTCCACTTT	CASSTAGGQVSSPLHF
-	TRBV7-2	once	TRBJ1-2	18	TGTGCCAGCAGCTCTCGCGAGGGATTTCCATTCCTTCGGTATGGCTACACCTTC	CASSSREGFPFLRYGYTF
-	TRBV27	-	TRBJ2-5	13	TGTGCCAGCAGTTTATCGTACGAAGAGACCCAGTACTTC	CASSLSYEETQYF
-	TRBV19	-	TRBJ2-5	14	TGTGCCAGTAGTATACCGGGACTTAAAGAGACCCAGTACTTC	CASSIPGLKETQYF
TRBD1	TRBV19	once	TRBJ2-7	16	TGTGCCAGTAGTATCCCCAGCGGACAGGGTGCCTACGAGCAGTACTTC	CASSIPSGQGAYEQYF
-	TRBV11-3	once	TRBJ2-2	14	TGTGCCAGCAGCCCCCCCTCCGGCACCGGGGAGCTGTTTTTT	CASSPPSGTGELFF
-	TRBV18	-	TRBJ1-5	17	TGTGCCAGCTCACCACAGGGTTACAGGAGGCGGGATCAGCCCCAGCATTTT	CASSPQGYRRRDQPQHF
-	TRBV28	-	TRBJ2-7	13	TGTGCCAGCTGTGGGCGCCCCGTCAACGAGCAGTACTTC	CASCGRPVNEQYF
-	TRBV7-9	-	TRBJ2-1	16	TGTGCCAGCAGCTTAGATTATGGGACGTGGGGCAATGAGCAGTTCTTC	CASSLDYGTWGNEQFF
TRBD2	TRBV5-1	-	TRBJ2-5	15	TGCGCCAGCAGCTCGATGACTAGCGGGCAAGAGACCCAGTACTTC	CASSSMTSGQETQYF
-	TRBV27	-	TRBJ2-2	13	TGTGCCAGCAGTTTAAGGGAAACCGGGGAGCTGTTTTTT	CASSLRETGELFF
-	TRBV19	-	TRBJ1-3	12	TGTGCCACCGGGCCCCGGAGGAACACCATATATTTT	CATGPRRNTIYF
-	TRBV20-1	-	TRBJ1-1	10	TGCAGTGCTAGTGCAATTGAAGCTTTCTTT	CSASAIEAFF
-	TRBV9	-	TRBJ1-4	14	TGTGCCAGCAGCCCCGGGGGGCGGGATGAAAAACTGTTTTTT	CASSPGGRDEKLFF
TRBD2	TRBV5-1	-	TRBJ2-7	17	TGCGCCAGCAGCTTGGGGCTGACTAGCGGGAGGGCCTACGAGCAGTACTTC	CASSLGLTSGRAYEQYF
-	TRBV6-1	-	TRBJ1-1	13	TGTGCCAGCAGTTGGACAGCGAACACTGAAGCTTTCTTT	CASSWTANTEAFF
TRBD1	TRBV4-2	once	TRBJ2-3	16	TGTGCCAGCAGCCTAAAGACAGGGGCTAGCACAGATACGCAGTATTTT	CASSLKTGASTDTQYF
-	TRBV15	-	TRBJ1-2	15	TGTGCCACCAGCAGCCGTCAGACCTTAAGAGAGGGCTACACCTTC	CATSSRQTLREGYTF
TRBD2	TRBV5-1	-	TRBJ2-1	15	TGCGCCAGCAGCTTGGAATCTAGCGGGGCGAATGAGCAGTTCTTC	CASSLESSGANEQFF
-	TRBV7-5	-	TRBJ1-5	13	TGTGTCAGAAGCTACTGGGGCAATCAGCCCCAGCATTTT	CVRSYWGNQPQHF
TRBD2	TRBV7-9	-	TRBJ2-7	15	TGTGCCAGCAGCTCCTTAGCGGGAGGGCAGTACGAGCAGTACTTC	CASSSLAGGQYEQYF
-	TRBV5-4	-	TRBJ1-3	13	TGTGCCAGCAGCCAGCAGACAGAGGACACCATATATTTT	CASSQQTEDTIYF
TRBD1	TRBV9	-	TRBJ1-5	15	TGTGCCAGCAGCGGAGGACAGGGGGGTTTTCAGCCCCAGCATTTT	CASSGGQGGFQPQHF
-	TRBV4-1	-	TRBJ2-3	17	TGCGCCAGCAGCCCCCCCCTCCGGGCTTCCATCACAGATACGCAGTATTTT	CASSPPLRASITDTQYF
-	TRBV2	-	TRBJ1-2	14	TGTGCCGGAAGACAAGCCGGGACTAGCTATGGCTACACCTTC	CAGRQAGTSYGYTF
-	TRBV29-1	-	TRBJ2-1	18	TGCAGCGTTGAATTCATCGCTTCAGGGGGGAGGTCCTACAATGAGCAGTTCTTC	CSVEFIASGGRSYNEQFF
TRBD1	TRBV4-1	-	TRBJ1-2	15	TGCGCCAGCAGCCCAGGACAGGACCGGAATCCTGGCTACACCTTC	CASSPGQDRNPGYTF
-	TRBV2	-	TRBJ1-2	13	TGTGCCAGCAGGCGGGGAGGGGGCTATGGCTACACCTTC	CASRRGGGYGYTF
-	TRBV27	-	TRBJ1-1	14	TGTGCCAGCAGGATCAGGGTACGGGAAACTGAAGCTTTCTTT	CASRIRVRETEAFF
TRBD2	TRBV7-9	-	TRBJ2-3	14	TGTGCCAGCAGCCGGAGCGGGAATAAAGATACGCAGTATTTT	CASSRSGNKDTQYF
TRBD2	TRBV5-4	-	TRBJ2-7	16	TGTGCCAGCAGCCAGGTTAGCGGGAGGGCCACCTACGAGCAGTACTTC	CASSQVSGRATYEQYF
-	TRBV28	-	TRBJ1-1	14	TGTGCCAGCAGTTTGGCCCAGACTAACACTGAAGCTTTCTTT	CASSLAQTNTEAFF
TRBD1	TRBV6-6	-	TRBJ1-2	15	TGTGCCAGCAGTCCTGATACCGGACAGGGTGGTGGCTACACCTTC	CASSPDTGQGGGYTF
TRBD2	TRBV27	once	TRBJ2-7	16	TGTGCCAGCAGTTCCCTGACTAGCCGGACCCACTACGAGCAGTACTTC	CASSSLTSRTHYEQYF
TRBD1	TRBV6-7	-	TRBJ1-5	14	TGTGCCAGCAGTTACGTACAGGGGACCCAGCCCCAGCATTTT	CASSYVQGTQPQHF
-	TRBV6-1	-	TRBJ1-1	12	TGTGCCAGCAGTGAAGGGGAAACTGAAGCTTTCTTT	CASSEGETEAFF
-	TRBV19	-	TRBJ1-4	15	TGTGCCAGTAGTGCACAGGGAAACCGTAATGAAAAACTGTTTTTT	CASSAQGNRNEKLFF
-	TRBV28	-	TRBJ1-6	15	TGTGCCAGCAGTTTAGGGTCCGGAGGGAATTCACCCCTCCACTTT	CASSLGSGGNSPLHF
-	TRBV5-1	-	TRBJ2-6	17	TGCGCCAGCACCTCACAGGAAGCGGGCTCTGGGGCCAACGTCCTGACTTTC	CASTSQEAGSGANVLTF
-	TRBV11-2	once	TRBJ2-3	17	TGTGCCAGCAGGGAGAAGGGACCGAATTATTTCACAGATACGCAGTATTTT	CASREKGPNYFTDTQYF
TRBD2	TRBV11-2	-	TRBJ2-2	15	TGTGCCAGCAGCTTAGGGGGCGGGAGCACCGGGGAGCTGTTTTTT	CASSLGGGSTGELFF
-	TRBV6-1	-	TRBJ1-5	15	TGTGCCAGCAGTGAACTGGGTATCAGCAATCAGCCCCAGCATTTT	CASSELGISNQPQHF
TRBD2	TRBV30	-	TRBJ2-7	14	TGTGCCTGGAGACTAGCGGGGGACTCCTACGAGCAGTACTTC	CAWRLAGDSYEQYF
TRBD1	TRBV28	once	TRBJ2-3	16	TGTGCCAGCAGTTTAGTCGTGACAGGGGGAGCTGATACGCAGTATTTT	CASSLVVTGGADTQYF
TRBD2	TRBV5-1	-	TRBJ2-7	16	TGCGCCAGCAGCTTGGCAAAATTAGCGGGAGTTCGGGAGCAGTACTTC	CASSLAKLAGVREQYF
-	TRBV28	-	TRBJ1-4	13	TGTGCCAGCAGCCACAGCAATAATGAAAAACTGTTTTTT	CASSHSNNEKLFF
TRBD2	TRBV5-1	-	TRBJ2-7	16	TGCGCCAGCAGCGGAGGACTAGCGGAGCAGTACCAGAGCCGCCACTTC	CASSGGLAEQYQSRHF
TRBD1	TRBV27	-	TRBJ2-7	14	TGTGCCAGCAGTCCCGGGACAGGGAGGGAAGAGCAGTACTTC	CASSPGTGREEQYF
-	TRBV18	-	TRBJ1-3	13	TGTGCCAGCTCACTCGAACGGGGAGGCACCATATATTTT	CASSLERGGTIYF
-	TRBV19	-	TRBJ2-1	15	TGTGCCAGTAGGAACCCAGCGAGGGGGAAGAATGAGCAGTTCTTC	CASRNPARGKNEQFF
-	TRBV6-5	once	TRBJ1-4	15	TGTGCCAGCAGTTCCTGGGACACCGCGTCTGAAAAACTGTTTTTT	CASSSWDTASEKLFF
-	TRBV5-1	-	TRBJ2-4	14	TGCGCCAGCAGCTTATCGGGAGCCAAAAACATTCAGTACTTC	CASSLSGAKNIQYF
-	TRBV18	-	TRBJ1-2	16	TGTGCCAGCTCACCTCCGGGGAGGGGAAACGACTATGGCTACACCTTC	CASSPPGRGNDYGYTF
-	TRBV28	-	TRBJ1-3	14	TGTGCCAGCAGTTGGGACCCTTTGAGAAACACCATATATTTT	CASSWDPLRNTIYF
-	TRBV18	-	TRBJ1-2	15	TGTGCCAGCTCACCTGGGGAACAGGGTAACTATGGCTACACCTTC	CASSPGEQGNYGYTF
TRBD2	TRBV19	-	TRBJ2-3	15	TGTGCCAGTAGTGATAGCGGGAGGGCCCCAGATACGCAGTATTTT	CASSDSGRAPDTQYF
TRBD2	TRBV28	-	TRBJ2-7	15	TGTGCCAGCAGCCCCTTCGAGGGAGGGCCCTACGAGCAGTACTTC	CASSPFEGGPYEQYF
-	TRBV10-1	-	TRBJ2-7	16	TGCGCCAGCAGCCCTGGGGCAGGGGCCACCCCAAACCAGCAGTACTTC	CASSPGAGATPNQQYF